The present entry profiles one T cell receptor (beta chain) with its context. Its specificity is unknown. Germline-derived CDR1 and CDR2 are SGHTA and FQGNSA. V gave up 2 bases and J gave up 5 bases; unmatched junction bases: 8. The CDR3 consists of 15 residues. The data belong to a study of cytomegalovirus exposure and HLA in healthy donors. The study, taken as a whole, reports: Sequencing depth roughly uniform across donors was assumed in presence/absence analyses.

The PCR made use of 60 Vbeta and 13 Jbeta primers. Libraries were prepared by immunoSEQ multiplex PCR; TCRdb keeps only in-frame clonotypes and omits some of them. The sample carries about 150,000 clones, 82% recorded once. The material sequenced was PBMCs. The origin of this receptor is a woman aged 45-65 years in good health and CMV-seropositive. The V and J genes are TRBV7-2 and TRBJ1-2; 7 bases map to TRBD1. The CDR3 region has the DNA TGTGCCAGCAGCTTAAGCTCCGGGACAGCTTATGGCTACACCTTC. This translates into CASSLSSGTAYGYTF.